This TCR beta chain was obtained from a study of cytomegalovirus exposure and HLA in healthy donors. Findings of the study overall: Later work found that TCR association rates differed between HLA loci; DRB1 had the most and HLA-C the fewest.

In regard to this clone: Its antigen remains unidentified.

The germline CDR1 and CDR2 sequences are SGHDN and FVKESK. The CDR3 runs 13 residues. The V gene lost 0 bases and the J gene lost 8 bases, with 9 bases spanning the gap. The PCR ran on 60 Vbeta and 13 Jbeta primers. The protocol was immunoSEQ multiplex PCR, while the TCRdb copy is restricted to in-frame clones and leaves out a portion. The profile shows 110,000 to 150,000 clones, over 60% of them singletons. Sequenced input: PBMCs. The chain is built from TRBV14 and TRBJ2-3, with D uncertain. This TCR was recovered from a male donor in good health and CMV-seropositive. The CDR3: CASSQEARGTQYF. The CDR3 bases are TGTGCCAGCAGCCAAGAGGCTAGAGGTACGCAGTATTTT.